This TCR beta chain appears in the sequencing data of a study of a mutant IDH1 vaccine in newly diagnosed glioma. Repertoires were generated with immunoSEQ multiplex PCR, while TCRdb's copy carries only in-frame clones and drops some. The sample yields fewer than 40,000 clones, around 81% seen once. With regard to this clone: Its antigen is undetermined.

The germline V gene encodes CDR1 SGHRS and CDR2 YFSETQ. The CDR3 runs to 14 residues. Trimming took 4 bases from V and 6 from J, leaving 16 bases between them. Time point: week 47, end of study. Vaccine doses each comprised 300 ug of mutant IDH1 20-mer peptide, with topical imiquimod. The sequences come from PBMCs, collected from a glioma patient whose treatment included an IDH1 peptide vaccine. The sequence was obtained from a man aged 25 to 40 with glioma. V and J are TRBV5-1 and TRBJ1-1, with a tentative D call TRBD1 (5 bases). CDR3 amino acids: CASSGGSTGPEAFF. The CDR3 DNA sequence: TGCGCCAGCAGCGGGGGGTCGACCGGCCCTGAAGCTTTCTTT.